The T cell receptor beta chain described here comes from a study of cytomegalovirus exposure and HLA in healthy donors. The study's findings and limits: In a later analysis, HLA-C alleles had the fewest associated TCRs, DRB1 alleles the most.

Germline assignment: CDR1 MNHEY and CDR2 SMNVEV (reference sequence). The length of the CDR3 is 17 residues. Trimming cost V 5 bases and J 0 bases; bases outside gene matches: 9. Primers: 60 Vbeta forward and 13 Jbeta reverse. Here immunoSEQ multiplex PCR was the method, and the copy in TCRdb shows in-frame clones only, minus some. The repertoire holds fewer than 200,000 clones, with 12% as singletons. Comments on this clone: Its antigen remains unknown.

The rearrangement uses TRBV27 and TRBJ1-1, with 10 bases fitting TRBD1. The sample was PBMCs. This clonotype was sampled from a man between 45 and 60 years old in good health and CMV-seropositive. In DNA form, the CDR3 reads TGTGCCAGCAGTCCCTGGACAGGGGGTTTTATGAACACTGAAGCTTTCTTT. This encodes CASSPWTGGFMNTEAFF.